This passage covers 19 T cell receptor beta chains from one sample sequenced in a study of response to subunit inactivated influenza vaccine. TCRdb analysed the RT-PCR reads with MiXCR anew, one entry per CDR3 protein. The sample has approximately 700,000 distinct CDR3 sequences, around 14% seen once. The material sequenced was PBMCs from blood, taken less than 13 days after vaccination. The receptors were sampled from a man in his fifties who received an inactivated influenza vaccine.

V and J are TRBV12-3 or TRBV12-4 and TRBJ2-4; TRBD1 matches 9 bases. V shed 5 bases and J 5 bases; nucleotides not matched to a gene: 4. This CDR3 has 14 residues. CDR3 residues: CASSRQGGQNIQYF. CDR3 nucleotides: TGTGCCAGCAGTCGACAGGGGGGCCAAAACATTCAGTACTTC.

The chain uses TRBV5-1 and TRBJ2-5; possibly TRBD1 or TRBD2 for D (5 bases each). The CDR3 contains 14 residues. V shed 4 bases and J shed 3 bases, with 13 bases lying between them. Germline V gene data show CDR1 as SGHRS and CDR2 as YFSETQ. The chain's CDR3 is CASSTGAAEETQYF. The CDR3 bases are TGCGCCAGCAGCACCGGGGCAGCAGAAGAGACCCAGTACTTC.

The chain couples TRBV7-6 to TRBJ2-1; 9 positions agree with TRBD2. Germline CDR1 is SGHVS and CDR2 is FNYEAQ. The CDR3 extends over 16 amino acids. V was pared by 5 bases and J by 6 bases, with 11 bases of the junction left unmatched. The CDR3 region has the DNA TGTGCCAGCAGCCCGAGACTAGCGGTGGGGGCCAATGAGCAGTTCTTC. Residues: CASSPRLAVGANEQFF. The variable domain in full, completed from reference TRBV7-6 and TRBJ2-1, reads GAGVSQSPRYKVTKRGQDVALRCDPISGHVSLYWYRQALGQGPEFLTYFNYEAQQDKSGLPNDRFSAERPEGSISTLTIQRTEQRDSAMYRCASSPRLAVGANEQFFGPGTRLTVL.

The chain recombines TRBV11-1 with TRBJ2-7, with TRBD2 matching 15 bases. The CDR3 totals 17 residues. Germline trimming cut 5 bases from V and 6 bases from J; bases unmatched to any gene: 11. Germline-derived CDR1 and CDR2 are SGHAT and FQDESV (reference sequence). CDR3 in DNA: TGTGCCAGCAGCCCACCCCGGACTAGCGGGAGGGCCCGCGAGCAGTACTTC. Amino acids: CASSPPRTSGRAREQYF.

Note on this clonotype: At one end, the junction sequence differs from germline, possibly due to a read error. The V call is TRBV7-9, the J call TRBJ2-1, with 7 bases that match TRBD1. Germline-derived CDR1 and CDR2 are SEHNR and FQNEAQ (reference sequence). The CDR3 consists of 14 residues. CDR3 sequence: CASCLGDRVNEQFF. CDR3 coding DNA: TGTGCCAGCTGCTTGGGTGACAGGGTCAATGAGCAGTTCTTC. The full variable domain, its missing parts supplied by reference TRBV7-9 and TRBJ2-1, is DTGVSQNPRHKITKRGQNVTFRCDPISEHNRLYWYRQTLGQGPEFLTYFQNEAQLEKSRLLSDRFSAERPKGSFSTLEIQRTEQGDSAMYLCASCLGDRVNEQFFGPGTRLTVL.

The chain carries TRBV5-6 and TRBJ2-1; TRBD2 aligns across 9 bases. V lost 4 bases and J lost 2; bases outside the gene matches: 16. Germline V CDR1 and CDR2: SGHDT, YYEEEE. This CDR3 region has 19 residues. The CDR3 loop reads CASSVFYSREGHAYNEQFF. CDR3 nucleotides: TGTGCCAGCAGCGTCTTCTACTCGCGGGAGGGCCATGCCTACAATGAGCAGTTCTTC.

A few counts support this clonotype. The CDR3 protein is CASSPHQGGLNQPQHF. In DNA, the CDR3 is TGTGCCAGCAGTCCCCACCAGGGAGGGCTCAATCAGCCCCAGCATTTT. The chain is built from TRBV7-8 and TRBJ1-5; maybe TRBD1 (5 bases). Germline CDR1 reads SGHVS; CDR2 reads FQNEAQ. The CDR3 contains 16 residues. Trimming stripped 6 bases from V and 3 bases from J, with 18 bases between.

V gene TRBV29-1 combines with J gene TRBJ1-2; D remains ambiguous. Germline V CDR1 and CDR2: SQVTM, ANQGSEA. V was trimmed by 0 bases and J by 4 bases, leaving 12 bases between them. There are 14 residues in the CDR3. CDR3 DNA: TGCAGCGTTGAAGATCGGCAACCTCCCTATGGCTACACCTTC. Its protein product is CSVEDRQPPYGYTF. The variable domain in full, completed from reference TRBV29-1 and TRBJ1-2, reads SAVISQKPSRDICQRGTSLTIQCQVDSQVTMMFWYRQQPGQSLTLIATANQGSEATYESGFVIDKFPISRPNLTFSTLTVSNMSPEDSSIYLCSVEDRQPPYGYTFGSGTRLTVV.

The chain has TRBV19 and TRBJ2-7; 9 nucleotides line up with TRBD1. Germline V gene sequence: CDR1 LNHDA, CDR2 SQIVND (reference sequence). This CDR3 contains 15 residues. Trimming took 5 bases from V and 6 from J; bases not matched to a gene: 11. The CDR3 spells CASSVPGQGLGEQYF. The CDR3 DNA reads as TGTGCCAGTAGTGTGCCGGGACAGGGATTGGGCGAGCAGTACTTC.

This clonotype has a handful of counts. CDR3 in DNA: TGTGCCAGCAGCTTTGGACAGGGGACCTCCGGGGAGCTGTTTTTT. This encodes CASSFGQGTSGELFF. This chain joins TRBV9 and TRBJ2-2; 9 nucleotides align to TRBD1. CDR1 and CDR2 from the germline V gene are SGDLS and YYNGEE. The CDR3 runs 15 residues. The trim removed 4 bases at V and 6 bases at J, leaving 7 bases unmatched. Supplemented by reference TRBV9 and TRBJ2-2, the full variable domain reads DSGVTQTPKHLITATGQRVTLRCSPRSGDLSVYWYQQSLDQGLQFLIQYYNGEERAKGNILERFSAQQFPDLHSELNLSSLELGDSALYFCASSFGQGTSGELFFGEGSRLTVL.

This chain joins TRBV7-9 and TRBJ2-5, with D tentatively TRBD2 (5 bases). Germline CDR1 SEHNR, CDR2 FQNEAQ (reference sequence). Trimming took off 3 bases at V and 5 bases at J, with 10 bases between the two ends. The CDR3 has 13 amino acids. DNA of the CDR3: TGTGCCAGCAGCTTTAGGAGGCCGGAGACCCAGTACTTC. As protein: CASSFRRPETQYF.

This clonotype was recorded at least ten times. V is TRBV20-1 and J is TRBJ2-1; tentatively, D is TRBD1 or TRBD2 (6 bases each). The V end was cut by 5 bases, the J end by 4 bases, with 15 bases between. This CDR3 has 14 residues. CDR1 is DFQATT, CDR2 SNEGSKA, per germline (reference sequence). The CDR3 DNA reads TGCAGTGCTGAGGGGCGGGACAAATACAATGAGCAGTTCTTC. It encodes CSAEGRDKYNEQFF.

This clonotype was recorded only once. V and J are TRBV12-3 or TRBV12-4 and TRBJ1-1; perhaps TRBD1 as D (5 bases). V lost 6 bases to trimming and J lost 4 bases, with 15 bases between them. This CDR3 spans 14 amino acids. This chain's CDR3 is CASSHGKGSTEAFF. Written as DNA, the CDR3 is TGTGCCAGCAGCCACGGGAAGGGGAGCACTGAAGCTTTCTTT.

This clonotype was seen a few times. V is TRBV4-2 and J is TRBJ1-2; maybe TRBD1 (5 bases). The CDR3 consists of 15 residues. Germline V gives CDR1 LGHNA, CDR2 YNFKEQ. Trimming removed 1 base from V and 7 bases from J, with 16 bases in between. The CDR3 coding sequence is TGTGCCAGCAGCCAAGTTTCCAGGGAGGGATCTGGCTACACCTTC. Translated: CASSQVSREGSGYTF.

V and J are TRBV10-3 and TRBJ1-3; D call uncertain. The CDR3 length is 14 residues. V dropped 4 bases and J dropped 4 bases, with 11 bases sitting between them. CDR1 is ENHRY and CDR2 is SYGVKD in the germline V gene. The CDR3 loop reads CAISVQERGNTIYF. The CDR3, as DNA: TGTGCCATCAGTGTTCAGGAAAGGGGAAACACCATATATTTT.

This clonotype was recorded a few times. The rearrangement joins TRBV12-3 or TRBV12-4 to TRBJ1-2; TRBD1 matches at 7 bases. The CDR3 runs to 14 residues. With 5 bases clipped from V and 1 base from J, the junction kept 4 bases outside the gene matches. The CDR3 protein is CASSGTESNYGYTF. The CDR3 nucleotides are TGTGCCAGCAGTGGGACAGAGAGTAACTATGGCTACACCTTC.

The chain carries TRBV5-1 and TRBJ2-3; 8 bases fit TRBD1. CDR1 is SGHRS and CDR2 is YFSETQ in the germline V gene. The J segment lost 6 bases and the V segment lost 6 bases, leaving 9 bases of the junction unmatched. This CDR3 contains 14 residues. Here the CDR3 reads CASMIRGQGDTQYF. The CDR3 DNA reads TGCGCCAGCATGATCAGGGGGCAAGGTGATACGCAGTATTTT.

The chain uses TRBV2 and TRBJ1-5; D may be TRBD1 (5 bases). V was trimmed by 6 bases and J by 4 bases, leaving 16 bases between them. Germline V lookup: CDR1 SNHLY, CDR2 FYNNEI. The length of the CDR3 is 15 residues. Written as DNA, the CDR3 is TGTGCCAGCAGCTCGGTAGGACGGGGGAATCAGCCCCAGCATTTT. It is translated as CASSSVGRGNQPQHF.

The V call is TRBV5-1, the J call TRBJ1-6; the D gene is possibly TRBD1 (5 bases). Per germline, CDR1 SGHRS and CDR2 YFSETQ. V lost 5 bases and J 3 bases, leaving 9 bases between the germline ends. The CDR3 sequence is 14 residues long. This CDR3 is CASSEGVYNSPLHF. The CDR3 DNA follows: TGCGCCAGCAGTGAAGGGGTCTATAATTCACCCCTCCACTTT.